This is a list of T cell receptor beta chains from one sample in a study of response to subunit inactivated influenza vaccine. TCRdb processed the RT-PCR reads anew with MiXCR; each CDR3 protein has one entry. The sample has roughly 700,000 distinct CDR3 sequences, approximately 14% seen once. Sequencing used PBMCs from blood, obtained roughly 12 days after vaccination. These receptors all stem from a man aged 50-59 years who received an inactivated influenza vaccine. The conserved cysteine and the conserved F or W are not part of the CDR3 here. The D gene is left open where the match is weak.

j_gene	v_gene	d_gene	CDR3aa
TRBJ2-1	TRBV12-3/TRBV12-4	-	ASNRVDEQF
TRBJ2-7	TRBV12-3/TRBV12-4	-	ASSSRGNLYEQY
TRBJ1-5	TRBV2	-	ASSPGAYSNQPQH
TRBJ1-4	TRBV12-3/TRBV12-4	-	ASSRERTNEKLF
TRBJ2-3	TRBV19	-	ASSGLPDGDTQY
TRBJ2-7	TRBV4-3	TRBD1	ASSLLTGETYEQY
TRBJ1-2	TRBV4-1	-	ASSQAGDLGYT
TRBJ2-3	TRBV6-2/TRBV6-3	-	ASSSDRRSTDTQY
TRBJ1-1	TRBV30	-	AWSQTGFTEAF
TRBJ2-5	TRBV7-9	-	ASSLPEQGQETQY
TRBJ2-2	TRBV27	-	ASRRQDTGELF
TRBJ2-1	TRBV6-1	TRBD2	ASSGLAINEQF
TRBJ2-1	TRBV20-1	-	SASYGATSYNEQF
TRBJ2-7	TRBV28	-	ASSHPGTHEQY
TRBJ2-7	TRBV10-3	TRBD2	AIKTGTNSYEQY
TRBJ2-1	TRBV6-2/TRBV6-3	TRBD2	ASSYRGRGNEQF
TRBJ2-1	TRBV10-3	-	ASGRADNEQF
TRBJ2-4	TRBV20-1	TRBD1	SAEPADRGGKNIQY
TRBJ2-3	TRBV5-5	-	ASSPPKTRGDTQY
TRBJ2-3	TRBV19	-	ASSIRLFTDTQY
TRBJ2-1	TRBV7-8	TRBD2	ASSFNSAGREF
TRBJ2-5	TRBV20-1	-	SARDPRQQETQY
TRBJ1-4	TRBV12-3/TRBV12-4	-	ASSYLWGELF
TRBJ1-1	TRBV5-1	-	ASSKGNTEAF
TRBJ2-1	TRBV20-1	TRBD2	SASRGTSGSGNEQF
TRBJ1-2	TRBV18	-	ASSVGTYGYT
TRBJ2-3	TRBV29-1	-	SVDLHTDTQY
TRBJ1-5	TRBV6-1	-	ASSRNGQLYSNQPQH
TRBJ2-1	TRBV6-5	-	ASSYSLFLYNEQF
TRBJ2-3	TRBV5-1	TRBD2	ASSTLAATSTDTQY
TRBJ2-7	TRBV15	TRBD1	ATSQTGASYEQY